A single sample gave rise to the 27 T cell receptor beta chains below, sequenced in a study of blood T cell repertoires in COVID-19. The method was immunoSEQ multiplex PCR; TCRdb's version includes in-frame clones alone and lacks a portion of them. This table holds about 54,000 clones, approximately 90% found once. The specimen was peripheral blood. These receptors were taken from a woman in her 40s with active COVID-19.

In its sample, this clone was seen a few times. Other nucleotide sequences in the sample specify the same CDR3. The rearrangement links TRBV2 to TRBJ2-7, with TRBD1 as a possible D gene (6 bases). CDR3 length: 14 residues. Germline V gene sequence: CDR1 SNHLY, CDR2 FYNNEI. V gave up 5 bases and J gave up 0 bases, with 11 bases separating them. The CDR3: CASSLRDISYEQYF. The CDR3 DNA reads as TGTGCCAGCAGTCTCCGGGACATCTCCTACGAGCAGTACTTC.

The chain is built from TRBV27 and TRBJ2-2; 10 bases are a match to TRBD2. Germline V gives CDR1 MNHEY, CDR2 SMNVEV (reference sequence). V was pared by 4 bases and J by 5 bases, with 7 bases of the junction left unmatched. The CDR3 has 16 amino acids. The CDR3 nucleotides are TGTGCCAGCAGTTCCGTAGCGGGGGGCCGAACCGGGGAGCTGTTTTTT. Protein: CASSSVAGGRTGELFF.

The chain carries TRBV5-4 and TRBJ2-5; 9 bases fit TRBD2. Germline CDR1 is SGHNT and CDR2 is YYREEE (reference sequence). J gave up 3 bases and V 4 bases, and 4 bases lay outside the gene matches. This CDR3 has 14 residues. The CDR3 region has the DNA TGTGCCAGCAGCCCCCAGCGGGGGGAAGAGACCCAGTACTTC. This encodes CASSPQRGEETQYF.

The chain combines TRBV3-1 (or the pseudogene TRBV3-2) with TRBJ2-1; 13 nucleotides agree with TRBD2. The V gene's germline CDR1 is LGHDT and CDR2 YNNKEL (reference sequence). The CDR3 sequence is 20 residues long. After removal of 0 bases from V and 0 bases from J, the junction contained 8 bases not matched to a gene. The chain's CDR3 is CASSQDLTSGGVDSYNEQFF. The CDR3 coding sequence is TGTGCCAGCAGCCAAGACCTTACTAGCGGGGGGGTTGACTCCTACAATGAGCAGTTCTTC.

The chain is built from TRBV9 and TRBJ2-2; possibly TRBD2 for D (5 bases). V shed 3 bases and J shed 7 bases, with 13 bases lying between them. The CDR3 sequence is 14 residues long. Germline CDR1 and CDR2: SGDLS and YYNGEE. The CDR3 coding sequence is TGTGCCAGCAGCGCAAATCTAGCTTTCGGGGAGCTGTTTTTT. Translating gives CASSANLAFGELFF.

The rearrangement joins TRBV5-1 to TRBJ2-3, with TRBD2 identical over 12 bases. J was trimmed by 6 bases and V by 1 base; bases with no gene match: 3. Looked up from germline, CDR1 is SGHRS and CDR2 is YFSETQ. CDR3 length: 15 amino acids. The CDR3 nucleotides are TGCGCCAGCAGCTTGACTAGCGGGGGGTATGATACGCAGTATTTT. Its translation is CASSLTSGGYDTQYF.

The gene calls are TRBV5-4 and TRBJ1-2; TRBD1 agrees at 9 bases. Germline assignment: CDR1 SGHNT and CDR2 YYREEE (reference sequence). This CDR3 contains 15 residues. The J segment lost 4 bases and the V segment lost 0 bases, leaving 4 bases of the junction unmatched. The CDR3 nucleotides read TGTGCCAGCAGCTTGGGGGGACAGGGTGCCTATGGCTACACCTTC. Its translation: CASSLGGQGAYGYTF.

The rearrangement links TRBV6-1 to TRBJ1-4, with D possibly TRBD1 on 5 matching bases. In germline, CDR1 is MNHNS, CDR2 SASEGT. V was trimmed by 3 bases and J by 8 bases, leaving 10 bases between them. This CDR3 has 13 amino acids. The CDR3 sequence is CASSEGLGEKLFF. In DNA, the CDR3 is TGTGCCAGCAGTGAGGGACTTGGGGAAAAACTGTTTTTT.

The CDR3 DNA reads as TGTGCCAGCAGCCTCCAGGTCGCAGAGACCCAGTACTTC. Amino acids: CASSLQVAETQYF. The chain combines TRBV7-9 with TRBJ2-5; D is undetermined. Trimming took 5 bases from V and 4 from J, leaving 11 bases between them. This CDR3 has 13 amino acids. CDR1 and CDR2 (germline): SEHNR, FQNEAQ (reference sequence).

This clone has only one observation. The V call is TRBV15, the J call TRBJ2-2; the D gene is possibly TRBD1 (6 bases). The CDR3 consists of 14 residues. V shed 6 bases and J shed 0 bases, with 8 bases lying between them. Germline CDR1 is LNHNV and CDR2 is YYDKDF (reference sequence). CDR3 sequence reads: CATRRTANTGELFF. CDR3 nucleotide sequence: TGTGCCACCAGACGGACAGCGAACACCGGGGAGCTGTTTTTT. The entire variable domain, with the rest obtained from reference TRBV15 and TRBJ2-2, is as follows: DAMVIQNPRYQVTQFGKPVTLSCSQTLNHNVMYWYQQKSSQAPKLLFHYYDKDFNNEADTPDNFQSRRPNTSFCFLDIRSPGLGDTAMYLCATRRTANTGELFFGEGSRLTVL.

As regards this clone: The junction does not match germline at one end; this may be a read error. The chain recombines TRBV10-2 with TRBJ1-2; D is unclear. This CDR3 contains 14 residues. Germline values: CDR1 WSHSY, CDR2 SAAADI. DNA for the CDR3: TGCGCCAGCAGTGAGGTAGAGGGCTACTATGGCTGCACCTTC. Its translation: CASSEVEGYYGCTF.

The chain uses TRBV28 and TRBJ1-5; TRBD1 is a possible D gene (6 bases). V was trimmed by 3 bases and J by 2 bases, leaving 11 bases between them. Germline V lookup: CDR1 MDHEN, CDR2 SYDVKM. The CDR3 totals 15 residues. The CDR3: CASSFRDTRNQPQHF. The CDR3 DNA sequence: TGTGCCAGCAGTTTCCGGGACACGCGCAATCAGCCCCAGCATTTT.

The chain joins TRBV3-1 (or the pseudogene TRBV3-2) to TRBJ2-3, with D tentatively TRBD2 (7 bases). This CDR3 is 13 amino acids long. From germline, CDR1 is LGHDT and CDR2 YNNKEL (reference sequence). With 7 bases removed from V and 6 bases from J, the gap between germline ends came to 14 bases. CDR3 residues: CASTTRGADTQYF. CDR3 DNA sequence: TGTGCCAGCACCACTCGGGGGGCCGATACGCAGTATTTT.

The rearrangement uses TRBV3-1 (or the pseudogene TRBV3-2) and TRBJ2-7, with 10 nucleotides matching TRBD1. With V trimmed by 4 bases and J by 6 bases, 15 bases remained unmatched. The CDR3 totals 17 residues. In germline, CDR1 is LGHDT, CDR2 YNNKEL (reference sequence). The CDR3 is CASSPSRDRGFIGEQYF. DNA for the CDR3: TGTGCCAGCAGCCCCTCCAGGGACAGGGGTTTTATAGGCGAGCAGTACTTC.

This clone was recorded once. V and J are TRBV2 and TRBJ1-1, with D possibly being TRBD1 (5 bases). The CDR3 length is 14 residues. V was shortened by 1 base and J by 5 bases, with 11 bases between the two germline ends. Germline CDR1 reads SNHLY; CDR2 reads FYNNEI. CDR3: CASSEGRGWTEAFF. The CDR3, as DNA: TGTGCCAGCAGTGAAGGGAGGGGTTGGACTGAAGCTTTCTTT.

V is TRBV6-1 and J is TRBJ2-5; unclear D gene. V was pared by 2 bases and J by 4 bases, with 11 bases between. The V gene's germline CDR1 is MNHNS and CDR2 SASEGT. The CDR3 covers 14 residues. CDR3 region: CASSEHGTTETQYF. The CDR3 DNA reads TGTGCCAGCAGTGAACACGGCACTACAGAGACCCAGTACTTC.

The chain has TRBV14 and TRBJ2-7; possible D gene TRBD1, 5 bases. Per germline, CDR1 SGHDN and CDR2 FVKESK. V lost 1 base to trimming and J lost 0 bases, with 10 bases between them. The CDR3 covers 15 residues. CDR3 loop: CASSQVEGASYEQYF. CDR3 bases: TGTGCCAGCAGCCAAGTTGAAGGGGCCTCCTACGAGCAGTACTTC.

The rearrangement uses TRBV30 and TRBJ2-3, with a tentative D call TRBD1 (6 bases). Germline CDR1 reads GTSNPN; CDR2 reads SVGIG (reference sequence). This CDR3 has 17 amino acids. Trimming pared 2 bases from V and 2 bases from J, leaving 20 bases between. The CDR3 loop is CAWSRFEGGPNTDTQYF. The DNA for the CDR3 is TGTGCCTGGAGTAGGTTTGAAGGGGGACCCAACACAGATACGCAGTATTTT. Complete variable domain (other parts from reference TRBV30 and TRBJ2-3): SQTIHQWPATLVQPVGSPLSLECTVEGTSNPNLYWYRQAAGRGLQLLFYSVGIGQISSEVPQNLSASRPQDRQFILSSKKLLLSDSGFYLCAWSRFEGGPNTDTQYFGPGTRLTVL.

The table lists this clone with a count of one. The CDR3 DNA is TGTGCCAGCAGCTTGAGCGGGGGGCCTTCCTACAATGAGCAGTTCTTC. Amino acid sequence: CASSLSGGPSYNEQFF. The rearrangement links TRBV5-5 to TRBJ2-1, with 9 bases matching TRBD2. V lost 1 base, J lost 1 base, and 3 bases stayed unmatched. CDR1 is SGHKS, CDR2 YYEKEE, per germline (reference sequence). The CDR3 is 16 residues long. Supplemented by reference TRBV5-5 and TRBJ2-1, the full variable domain reads DAGVTQSPTHLIKTRGQQVTLRCSPISGHKSVSWYQQVLGQGPQFIFQYYEKEERGRGNFPDRFSARQFPNYSSELNVNALLLGDSALYLCASSLSGGPSYNEQFFGPGTRLTVL.

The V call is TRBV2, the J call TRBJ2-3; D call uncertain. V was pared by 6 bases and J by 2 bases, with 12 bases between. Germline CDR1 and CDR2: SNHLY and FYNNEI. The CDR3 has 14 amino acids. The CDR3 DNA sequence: TGTGCCAGCAGCCAAGACGGGTTCACAGATACGCAGTATTTT. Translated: CASSQDGFTDTQYF.

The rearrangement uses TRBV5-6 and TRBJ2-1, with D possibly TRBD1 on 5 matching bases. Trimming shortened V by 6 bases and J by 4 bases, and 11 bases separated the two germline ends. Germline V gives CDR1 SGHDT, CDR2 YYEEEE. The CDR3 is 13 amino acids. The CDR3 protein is CASNRPGYNEQFF. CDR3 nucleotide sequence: TGTGCCAGCAACCGCCCAGGGTACAATGAGCAGTTCTTC.

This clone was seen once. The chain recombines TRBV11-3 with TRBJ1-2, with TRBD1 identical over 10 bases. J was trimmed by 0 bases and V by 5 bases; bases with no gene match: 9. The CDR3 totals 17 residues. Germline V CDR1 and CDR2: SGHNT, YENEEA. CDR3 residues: CASSPEGQGLANYGYTF. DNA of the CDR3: TGTGCCAGCAGCCCAGAGGGACAGGGGTTGGCTAACTATGGCTACACCTTC.

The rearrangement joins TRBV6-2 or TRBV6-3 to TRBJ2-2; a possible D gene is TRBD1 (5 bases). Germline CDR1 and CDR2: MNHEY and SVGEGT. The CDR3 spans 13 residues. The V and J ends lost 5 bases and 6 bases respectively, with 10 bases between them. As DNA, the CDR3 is TGTGCCAGCAGTGACCCAGGGTCCGGGGAGCTGTTTTTT. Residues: CASSDPGSGELFF.

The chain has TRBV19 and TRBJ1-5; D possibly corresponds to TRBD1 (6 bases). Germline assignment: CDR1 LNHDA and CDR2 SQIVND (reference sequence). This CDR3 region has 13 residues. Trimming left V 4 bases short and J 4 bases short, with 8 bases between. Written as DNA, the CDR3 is TGTGCCAGTAGTAAAAGGGGGAATCAGCCCCAGCATTTT. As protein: CASSKRGNQPQHF. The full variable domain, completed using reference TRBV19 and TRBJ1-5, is DGGITQSPKYLFRKEGQNVTLSCEQNLNHDAMYWYRQDPGQGLRLIYYSQIVNDFQKGDIAEGYSVSREKKESFPLTVTSAQKNPTAFYLCASSKRGNQPQHFGDGTRLSIL.

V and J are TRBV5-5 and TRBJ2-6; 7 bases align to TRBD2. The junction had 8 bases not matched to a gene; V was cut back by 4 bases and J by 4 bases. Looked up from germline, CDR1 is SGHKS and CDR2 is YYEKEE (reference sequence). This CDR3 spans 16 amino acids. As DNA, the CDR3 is TGTGCCAGCAGCCCAAGTGGGACTACCGGGGCCAACGTCCTGACTTTC. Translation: CASSPSGTTGANVLTF.

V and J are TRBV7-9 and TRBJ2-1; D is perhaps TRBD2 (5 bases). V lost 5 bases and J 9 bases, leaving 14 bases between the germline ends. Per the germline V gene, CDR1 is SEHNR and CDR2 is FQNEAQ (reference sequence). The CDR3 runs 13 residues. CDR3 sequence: CASSEVSRGEQFF. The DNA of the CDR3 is TGTGCCAGCAGCGAGGTCTCCCGGGGTGAGCAGTTCTTC.

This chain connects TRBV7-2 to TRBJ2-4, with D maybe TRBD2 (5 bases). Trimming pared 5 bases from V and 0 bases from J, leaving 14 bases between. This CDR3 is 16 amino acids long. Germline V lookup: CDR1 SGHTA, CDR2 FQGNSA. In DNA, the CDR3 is TGTGCCAGCAGCCTTGAAACGGGGATAGCCAAAAACATTCAGTACTTC. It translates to CASSLETGIAKNIQYF.